A selection of T cell receptor beta chains follows, all from one sample in a study of immune evolution from preneoplasia to lung adenocarcinoma. Data came from immunoSEQ multiplex PCR; TCRdb stores just in-frame clones and leaves some out. Of 9,200 or so clones detected, around 86% appear once; the ten largest clones hold about 8%. Sequencing was done on a sample of FFPE minimally invasive lung adenocarcinoma tissue. These receptors all stem from a donor of 70 years or more with lung adenocarcinoma. Both conserved end residues are part of each CDR3. Fields, in order: V gene, J gene, CDR3 protein.

TRBV5-1,TRBJ2-3,CASSWIAEPSTDTQYF
TRBV4-1,TRBJ2-1,CASSDYMSSYNEQFF
TRBV28,TRBJ2-7,CASSTWGRVAGIDEQYF
TRBV19,TRBJ1-1,CASSGPGQGTEAFF
TRBV7-9,TRBJ2-7,CASSIDSPGEQYF
TRBV18,TRBJ1-1,CASSPQGGDTEAFF
TRBV30,TRBJ1-2,CAWSVLGGLYGYTF
TRBV10-2,TRBJ1-5,CASSLEPGQPQHF
TRBV7-9,TRBJ1-4,CASSPRQDNEKLFF
TRBV19,TRBJ2-1,CASSPRSGDEQFF
TRBV7-3,TRBJ2-7,CAKGAGGVREQYF